This TCR beta chain was identified in a study of shared clonotypes between healthy human individuals. Memory CD4+ cells were the fraction left after CD45RA+ naive selection. Study-wide findings and caveats: Naive CD4 clonotypes overlapped across a handful of donors at 4.5% to 5.5%.

The authors loaded around 200 ng DNA, roughly 33,000 T cell genomes, into sorted-subset replicate PCRs. Repertoires were generated with immunoSEQ multiplex PCR, while TCRdb's copy carries only in-frame clones and drops some. Found here are some 550,000 clones, approximately 97% of them singletons; the top ten hold approximately 0.057%. A word on this clone: What it binds is not known.

With V trimmed by 3 bases and J by 7 bases, 4 bases remained unmatched. The CDR3 consists of 15 residues. Looked up from germline, CDR1 is WNHNN and CDR2 is SYGVQD (reference sequence). This TCR was recovered from a woman aged 25 to 45 in good health. The J gene is TRBJ2-2, the V gene TRBV10-1, with TRBD1 matching 11 bases. The sample taken for sequencing was naive CD4+ T cells sorted from blood. Subset defined: CD45RA+ positively selected. CDR3 sequence: CASSDGQGAIGELFF. The CDR3 region has the DNA TGCGCCAGCAGTGACGGACAGGGGGCGATCGGGGAGCTGTTTTTT.